These T cell receptor beta chains were read from a single sample in a study of T cell responses to AZD1222 COVID-19 vaccine. Measured with immunoSEQ multiplex PCR; TCRdb has only the in-frame clones, and not every one. The profile shows 60,000 to 100,000 clones, approximately 90% of them singletons. This sample comprised peripheral blood, obtained on day 0 of AZD1222 vaccination. The receptors were gathered from an adult in good health. Both conserved end residues are part of each CDR3. The D gene is left open where the match is weak. The size field is filled for only some rows; it gives once, few, many or a size class.

>.|TRBV5-4|TRBJ1-2|TRBD1
CASSLVGQGGNYGYTF
TGTGCCAGCAGCTTGGTCGGACAGGGTGGCAACTATGGCTACACCTTC
>.|TRBV7-9|TRBJ1-5|TRBD1
CASSYSGDRGLYQPQHF
TGTGCCAGCAGCTATAGCGGCGACAGGGGGCTATATCAGCCCCAGCATTTT
>.|TRBV11-3|TRBJ2-7|.
CASRIGGTHEQYF
TGTGCCAGCCGCATCGGCGGGACCCACGAGCAGTACTTC
>.|TRBV19|TRBJ2-7|TRBD2
CASSPGPGGYEQYF
TGTGCCAGTAGTCCGGGACCGGGAGGTTACGAGCAGTACTTC
>.|TRBV10-3|TRBJ2-5|.
CAISESVTLQETQYF
TGTGCCATCAGTGAGTCGGTAACATTACAAGAGACCCAGTACTTC
>.|TRBV5-1|TRBJ1-4|.
CASSLGPGAINEKLFF
TGCGCCAGCAGCTTGGGCCCAGGGGCGATTAATGAAAAACTGTTTTTT
>once|TRBV19|TRBJ1-1|.
CASSAWGAGTEAFF
TGTGCCAGTAGTGCGTGGGGGGCAGGCACTGAAGCTTTCTTT
>.|TRBV11-1|TRBJ2-1|.
CASSLGPGSPDNEQFF
TGTGCCAGCAGCTTAGGCCCCGGGAGTCCGGACAATGAGCAGTTCTTC
>.|TRBV9|TRBJ1-5|.
CASSKSVLQPQHF
TGTGCCAGCAGCAAATCAGTCCTTCAGCCCCAGCATTTT
>.|TRBV18|TRBJ2-1|TRBD1
CASSPPGQGFYNEQFF
TGTGCCAGCTCACCACCAGGACAGGGCTTCTACAATGAGCAGTTCTTC
>.|TRBV4-1|TRBJ2-7|.
CASSQVDLGLSTYEQYF
TGCGCCAGCAGCCAAGTTGACCTCGGACTTTCCACCTACGAGCAGTACTTC
>.|TRBV12-5|TRBJ1-1|.
CASGMGTNTEAFF
TGTGCTAGTGGTATGGGGACAAACACTGAAGCTTTCTTT
>.|TRBV19|TRBJ2-5|TRBD1
CASSTTQGETQYF
TGTGCCAGTAGTACGACACAGGGGGAGACCCAGTACTTC